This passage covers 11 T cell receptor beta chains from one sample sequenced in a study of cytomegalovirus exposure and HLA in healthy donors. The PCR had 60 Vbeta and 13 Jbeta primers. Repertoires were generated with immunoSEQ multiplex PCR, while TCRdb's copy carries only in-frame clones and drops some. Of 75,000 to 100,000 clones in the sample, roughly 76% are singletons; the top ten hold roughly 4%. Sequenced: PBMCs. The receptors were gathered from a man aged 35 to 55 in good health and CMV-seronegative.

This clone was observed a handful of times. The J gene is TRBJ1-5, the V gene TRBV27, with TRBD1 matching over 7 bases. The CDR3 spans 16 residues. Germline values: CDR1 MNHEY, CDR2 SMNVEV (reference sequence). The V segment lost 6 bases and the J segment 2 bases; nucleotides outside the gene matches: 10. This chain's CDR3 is CASRPKTGFGNQPQHF. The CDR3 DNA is TGTGCCAGCAGACCCAAGACAGGGTTCGGCAATCAGCCCCAGCATTTT.

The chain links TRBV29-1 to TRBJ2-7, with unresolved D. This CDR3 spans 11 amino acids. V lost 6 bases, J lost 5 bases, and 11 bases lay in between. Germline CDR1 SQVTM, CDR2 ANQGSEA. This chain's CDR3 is CSVSRQDEQYF. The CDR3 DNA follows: TGCAGCGTCTCCCGTCAGGACGAGCAGTACTTC.

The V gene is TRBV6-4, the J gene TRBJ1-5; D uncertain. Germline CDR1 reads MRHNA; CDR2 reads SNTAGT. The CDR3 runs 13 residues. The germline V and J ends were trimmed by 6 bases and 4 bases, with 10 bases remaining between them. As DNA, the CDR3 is TGTGCCAGCAGCGAGGCCGGAAATCAGCCCCAGCATTTT. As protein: CASSEAGNQPQHF.

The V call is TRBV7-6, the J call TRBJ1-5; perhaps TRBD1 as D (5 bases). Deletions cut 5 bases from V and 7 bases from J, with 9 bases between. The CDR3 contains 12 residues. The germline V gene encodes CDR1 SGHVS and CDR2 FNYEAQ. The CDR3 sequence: CASSNQGQPQHF. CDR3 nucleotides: TGTGCCAGCAGCAATCAGGGCCAGCCCCAGCATTTT.

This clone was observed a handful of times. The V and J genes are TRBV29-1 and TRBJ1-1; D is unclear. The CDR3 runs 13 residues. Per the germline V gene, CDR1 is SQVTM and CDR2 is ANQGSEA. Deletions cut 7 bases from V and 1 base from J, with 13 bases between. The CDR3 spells CSAVKQPNTEAFF. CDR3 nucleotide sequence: TGCAGCGCTGTCAAACAGCCGAACACTGAAGCTTTCTTT.

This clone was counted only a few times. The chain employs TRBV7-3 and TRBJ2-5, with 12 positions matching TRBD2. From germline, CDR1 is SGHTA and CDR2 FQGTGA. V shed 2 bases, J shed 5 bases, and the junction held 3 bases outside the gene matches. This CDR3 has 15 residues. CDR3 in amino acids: CASSLAGTSGETQYF. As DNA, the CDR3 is TGTGCCAGCAGCTTAGCCGGGACTAGCGGGGAGACCCAGTACTTC.

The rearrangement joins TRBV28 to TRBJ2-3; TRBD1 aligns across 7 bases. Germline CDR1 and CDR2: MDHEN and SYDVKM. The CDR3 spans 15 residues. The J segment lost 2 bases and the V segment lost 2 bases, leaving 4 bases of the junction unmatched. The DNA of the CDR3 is TGTGCCAGCAGTTTACCCACAGGGGTCACAGATACGCAGTATTTT. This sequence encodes CASSLPTGVTDTQYF.

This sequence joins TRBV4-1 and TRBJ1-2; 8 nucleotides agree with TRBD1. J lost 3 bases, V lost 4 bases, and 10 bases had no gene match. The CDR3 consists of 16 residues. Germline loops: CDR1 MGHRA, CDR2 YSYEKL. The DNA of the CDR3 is TGCGCCAGCAGCCGCCAACCAGGACAGGGACACTATGGCTACACCTTC. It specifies CASSRQPGQGHYGYTF.

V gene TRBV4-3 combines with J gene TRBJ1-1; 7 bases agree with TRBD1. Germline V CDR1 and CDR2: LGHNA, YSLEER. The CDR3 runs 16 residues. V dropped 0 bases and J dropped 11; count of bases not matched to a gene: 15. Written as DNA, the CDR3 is TGCGCCAGCAGCCAAGAAGTTGAGGGGGCGGTTGCGCTGGCTTTCTTT. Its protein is CASSQEVEGAVALAFF.

The CDR3 protein is CSVYGTGGLIGEAQYF. CDR3 nucleotides: TGCAGCGTTTACGGGACAGGGGGGTTAATCGGTGAGGCCCAGTACTTC. This chain joins TRBV29-1 and TRBJ2-5, with 11 bases identical to TRBD1. CDR1 is SQVTM, CDR2 ANQGSEA, per germline. V trimming: 5 bases; J trimming: 9 bases; junction bases outside the gene matches: 17. There are 16 residues in the CDR3.

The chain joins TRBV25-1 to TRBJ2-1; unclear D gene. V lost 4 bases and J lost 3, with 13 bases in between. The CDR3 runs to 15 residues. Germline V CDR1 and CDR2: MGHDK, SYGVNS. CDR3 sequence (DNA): TGTGCCAGCAGTGGGGCGTACATCCACTACAATGAGCAGTTCTTC. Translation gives CASSGAYIHYNEQFF.